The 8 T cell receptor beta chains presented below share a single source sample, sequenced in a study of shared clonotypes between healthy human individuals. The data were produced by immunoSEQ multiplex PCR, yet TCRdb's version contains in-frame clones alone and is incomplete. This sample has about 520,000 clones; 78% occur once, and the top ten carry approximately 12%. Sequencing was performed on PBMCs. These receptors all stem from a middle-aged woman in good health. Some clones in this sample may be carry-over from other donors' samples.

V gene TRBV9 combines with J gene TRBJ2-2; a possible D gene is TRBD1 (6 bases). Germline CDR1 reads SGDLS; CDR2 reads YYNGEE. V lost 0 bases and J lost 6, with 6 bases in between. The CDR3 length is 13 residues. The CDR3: CASSVDRAGELFF. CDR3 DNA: TGTGCCAGCAGCGTAGACAGGGCCGGGGAGCTGTTTTTT.

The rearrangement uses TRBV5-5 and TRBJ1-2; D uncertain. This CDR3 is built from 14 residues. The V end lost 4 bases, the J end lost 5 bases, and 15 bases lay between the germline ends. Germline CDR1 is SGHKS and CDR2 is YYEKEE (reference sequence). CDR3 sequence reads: CASSPLESGYGYTF. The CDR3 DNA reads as TGTGCCAGCAGCCCGTTGGAATCCGGTTATGGCTACACCTTC.

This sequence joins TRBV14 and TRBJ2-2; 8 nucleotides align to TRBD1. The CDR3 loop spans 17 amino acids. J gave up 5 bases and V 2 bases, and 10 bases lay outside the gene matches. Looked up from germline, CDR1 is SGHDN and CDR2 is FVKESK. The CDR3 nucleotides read TGTGCCAGCAGCCAACGCCGGCGCAGGGGGCTTACCGGGGAGCTGTTTTTT. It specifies CASSQRRRRGLTGELFF.

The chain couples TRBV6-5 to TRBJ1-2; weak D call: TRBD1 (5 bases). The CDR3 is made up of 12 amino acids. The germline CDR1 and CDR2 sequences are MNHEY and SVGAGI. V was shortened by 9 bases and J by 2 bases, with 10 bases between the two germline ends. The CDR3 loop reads CASSDRNYGYTF. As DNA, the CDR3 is TGTGCCAGTTCAGACAGAAACTATGGCTACACCTTC.

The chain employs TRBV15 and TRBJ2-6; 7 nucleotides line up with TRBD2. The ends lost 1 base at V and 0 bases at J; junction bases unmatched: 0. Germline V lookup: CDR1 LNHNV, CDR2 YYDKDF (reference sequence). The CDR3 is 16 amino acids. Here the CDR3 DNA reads TGTGCCACCAGCAGAGGGGAGGGCTCTGGGGCCAACGTCCTGACTTTC. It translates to CATSRGEGSGANVLTF.

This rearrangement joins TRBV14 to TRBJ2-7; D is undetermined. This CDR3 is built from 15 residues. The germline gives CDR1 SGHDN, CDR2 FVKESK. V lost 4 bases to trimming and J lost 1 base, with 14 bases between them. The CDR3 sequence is CASSPLVVDSYEQYF. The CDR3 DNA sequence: TGTGCCAGCAGCCCGCTCGTCGTAGATTCCTACGAGCAGTACTTC.

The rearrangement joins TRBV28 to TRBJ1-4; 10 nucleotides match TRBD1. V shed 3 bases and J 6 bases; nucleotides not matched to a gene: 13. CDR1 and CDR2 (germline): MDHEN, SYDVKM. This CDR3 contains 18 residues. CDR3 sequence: CASSLIWDRGPNDEKLFF. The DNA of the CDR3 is TGTGCCAGCAGTTTGATCTGGGACAGGGGACCCAATGATGAAAAACTGTTTTTT.

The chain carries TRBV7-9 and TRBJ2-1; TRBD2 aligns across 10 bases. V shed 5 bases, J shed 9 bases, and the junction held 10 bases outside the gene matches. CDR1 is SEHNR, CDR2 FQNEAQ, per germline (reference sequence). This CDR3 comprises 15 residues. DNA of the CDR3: TGTGCCAGCAGCGTACCGGGACTAGCGTCTACTGAGCAGTTCTTC. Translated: CASSVPGLASTEQFF. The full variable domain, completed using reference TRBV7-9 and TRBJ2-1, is DTGVSQNPRHKITKRGQNVTFRCDPISEHNRLYWYRQTLGQGPEFLTYFQNEAQLEKSRLLSDRFSAERPKGSFSTLEIQRTEQGDSAMYLCASSVPGLASTEQFFGPGTRLTVL.